Listed below are T cell receptor beta chains from one sample, sequenced in a study of regulatory T cells in long-lasting Graves disease. TCRdb redid the calling of the multiplex PCR reads with MiXCR, one entry per CDR3 protein. The sample has approximately 460,000 distinct CDR3 sequences, around 17% seen once; the top ten hold roughly 10%. The sample was also reused in another study, on T cells in Graves' hyperthyroidism and ophthalmopathy.

The sample here was peripheral blood mononuclear cells (PBMCs), taken at new diagnosis, from a patient treated with antithyroid drugs. The receptors shown here come from a woman in her thirties with Graves disease. Both conserved end residues are part of each CDR3. D genes are given only for firm matches. Only some rows state a clone size, as once, few, many or a class for expanded clones.

>TRBJ1-2|many|.|TRBV18
TGTGCCAGCTCACCACCGGAACAGGGATTGTACTATGGCTACACCTTC
CASSPPEQGLYYGYTF
>TRBJ2-7|.|TRBD2|TRBV4-3
TGCGCCAGCAGCCAAGGCCCCGGGACTACGAACCCCTACGAGCAGTACTTC
CASSQGPGTTNPYEQYF
>TRBJ2-7|.|TRBD2|TRBV15
TGTGCCACCAGCAGAGATCTTGCTAAGCGGGAGTCGCATTATGAGCAGTACTTC
CATSRDLAKRESHYEQYF
>TRBJ1-2|.|TRBD1|TRBV19
TGTGCCAGTAGTAAGAAGTCCCGGGACAGGGCCCGGTCGTGTGGCTACACCTTC
CASSKKSRDRARSCGYTF
>TRBJ2-3|many|.|TRBV29-1
TGCAGCGTTGAAGATAGGGCCCGAGGCACAGATACGCAGTATTTT
CSVEDRARGTDTQYF
>TRBJ2-1|many|TRBD1|TRBV18
TGTGCCAGCTCACCCGGGGACAGTACCTACAATGAGCAGTTCTTC
CASSPGDSTYNEQFF
>TRBJ1-1|many|TRBD1|TRBV12-3/TRBV12-4
TGTGCCAGCAGACTACAGGGGACCTCTGAAGCTTTCTTT
CASRLQGTSEAFF
>TRBJ1-6|many|.|TRBV18
TGTGCCAGCTCACCAGGGTTACAATCACCCCTCCACTTT
CASSPGLQSPLHF
>TRBJ2-7|many|TRBD1|TRBV28
TGTGCCAGCAGGACCGGACAGGGCTCCTACGAGCAGTACTTC
CASRTGQGSYEQYF
>TRBJ2-1|many|TRBD2|TRBV10-3
TGTGCCATCAGTGAGTCGAAGACTAGCGGGGCCCGGCAGTTCTTC
CAISESKTSGARQFF
>TRBJ2-4|.|TRBD2|TRBV20-1
TGCAGTGCTGGGCGGGAGGCCTTAGCCAAAAACATTCAGTACTTC
CSAGREALAKNIQYF
>TRBJ1-2|many|.|TRBV14
TGTGCCAGCAGCCAAGAAATTTGGAACTATGGCTACACCTTC
CASSQEIWNYGYTF
>TRBJ2-2|.|.|TRBV6-2/TRBV6-3
TGTGCCAGCAGTTTCCGGACAGCCGGAAACACCGGGGAGCTGTTTTTT
CASSFRTAGNTGELFF
>TRBJ2-5|.|TRBD2|TRBV7-8
TGTGCCAGCAGCTTAGAGACTAGCGGGAGCGGGGAGACCCAGTACTTC
CASSLETSGSGETQYF
>TRBJ1-1|.|.|TRBV30
TGTGCCTGGAGTCGACAGGCTCCGAACACTGAAGCTTTCTTT
CAWSRQAPNTEAFF
>TRBJ2-7|once|TRBD2|TRBV28
TGTGCCAGTCTAGCGGGAGGTCCTAGCTCCTACGAGCAGTACTTC
CASLAGGPSSYEQYF
>TRBJ2-1|few|.|TRBV19
TGTGCCAGTAGTTTTCCAGACAGTCGCTCCTACAATGAGCAGTTCTTC
CASSFPDSRSYNEQFF
>TRBJ1-2|many|.|TRBV28
TGTGCCAGCAGTTCTTCCAGGCTCGGACGGAGATACTATGGCTACACCTTC
CASSSSRLGRRYYGYTF
>TRBJ2-1|few|TRBD2|TRBV6-1
TGTGCCAGCAGAGAAGGACTAGCGGGAGGTGAGCAGTTCTTC
CASREGLAGGEQFF
>TRBJ2-7|many|.|TRBV5-5
TGTGCCAGCAGCGAGACACGACAATTGAACTACGAGCAGTACTTC
CASSETRQLNYEQYF
>TRBJ2-5|many|TRBD1|TRBV28
TGTGCCAGCAATAGGACAGGGGACCCAGAGACCCAGTACTTC
CASNRTGDPETQYF
>TRBJ1-1|many|TRBD1|TRBV6-5
TGTGCCAGCACTTATAACAGGGGTAGAAACACTGAAGCTTTCTTT
CASTYNRGRNTEAFF
>TRBJ2-7|many|.|TRBV28
TGTGCCATCGGACTGTTCAGCGCCGTCTACGAGCAGTACTTC
CAIGLFSAVYEQYF
>TRBJ2-5|many|.|TRBV28
TGTGCCAGCAGTTTATTTTCAGAGGAGAAAGAGACCCAGTACTTC
CASSLFSEEKETQYF
>TRBJ2-7|.|TRBD1|TRBV20-1
TGCAGTATAACAAAGAGCCCGGGACAGAGCTCCTACGAGCAGTACTTC
CSITKSPGQSSYEQYF
>TRBJ2-7|few|TRBD2|TRBV10-3
TGTGCCATCAGTGAAGGGACTAGCGTCTACGAGCAGTACTTC
CAISEGTSVYEQYF
>TRBJ2-2|few|TRBD1|TRBV28
TGTGCCAGCACATTTCTACAGGGGGACACCGGGGAGCTGTTTTTT
CASTFLQGDTGELFF
>TRBJ2-4|.|.|TRBV19
TGTGCCACTCACAGTAGTGCCAAAAACATTCAGTACTTC
CATHSSAKNIQYF
>TRBJ1-1|many|.|TRBV19
TGTGCCAGTAAACCGCCTCGGGGATCGGTGACTGAAGCTTTCTTT
CASKPPRGSVTEAFF
>TRBJ1-2|many|TRBD1|TRBV7-9
TGTGCCAGCAGCTTAATTGCCGAGCCAACCTCAGGGGGCGGAAGAGGCTACACCTTC
CASSLIAEPTSGGGRGYTF
>TRBJ1-1|.|.|TRBV28
TGTGCCAGCAGTTATGACAGTTGGAACACTGAAGCTTTCTTT
CASSYDSWNTEAFF
>TRBJ2-7|many|TRBD1|TRBV7-8
TGTGCCAGCAGCTTCCGGACAGGGGGCGCGGACGAGCAGTACTTC
CASSFRTGGADEQYF
>TRBJ2-1|.|TRBD2|TRBV27
TGTGCCAGCAGCGCTAGCGGGTTCGAGTTCTTC
CASSASGFEFF
>TRBJ1-3|.|.|TRBV6-5
TGTGCCAGCAGTTACTCGGGACTGATTCCATCCTCTGGAAACACCATATATTTT
CASSYSGLIPSSGNTIYF
>TRBJ2-1|few|TRBD1|TRBV29-1
TGCAGCGCACCCGGGACAGGGCTGCGCGAGCAGTTCTTC
CSAPGTGLREQFF
>TRBJ2-3|.|.|TRBV14
TGTGCCAGCAGCCAAGATTGGGCGAGCACAGATACGCAGTATTTT
CASSQDWASTDTQYF
>TRBJ1-5|many|.|TRBV12-3/TRBV12-4
TGTGCCAGCAGTCCCCGAAGGGGGATTAGCAATCAGCCCCAGCATTTT
CASSPRRGISNQPQHF
>TRBJ1-5|.|.|TRBV20-1
TGCAGTGCTAGAGCCCCGGGGGGCAATCAGCCCCAGCATTTT
CSARAPGGNQPQHF
>TRBJ1-2|many|TRBD1|TRBV6-1
TGTGCCAGCAGGGAGGACAGGGGTCATGGCTACACCTTC
CASREDRGHGYTF
>TRBJ1-2|few|TRBD1|TRBV7-2
TGTGCCAGCAGCGGCGGGCCCGGACAGGGGAACTATGGCTACACCTTC
CASSGGPGQGNYGYTF
>TRBJ2-5|few|TRBD2|TRBV13
TGTGCCAGCAGCTTAGGACTAGCGGGAGTCTGGGAGACCCAGTACTTC
CASSLGLAGVWETQYF
>TRBJ1-2|many|.|TRBV2
TGTGCCAGCAGTGCACGGTTGAACTATGGCTACACCTTC
CASSARLNYGYTF
>TRBJ1-4|many|.|TRBV28
TGTGCCAGCAGACGGAAGGGAAAACTGTTTTTT
CASRRKGKLFF
>TRBJ1-1|few|.|TRBV7-6
TGTGCCAGCAGCCCTGGGACACCCCCCACTGAAGCTTTCTTT
CASSPGTPPTEAFF
>TRBJ2-3|many|.|TRBV27
TGTGCCAGCAGTTTATTTGTCAAGGATACGCAGTATTTT
CASSLFVKDTQYF
>TRBJ2-5|many|.|TRBV29-1
TGCAGTGGAACGGGGGCAGGGGCCCAAGAGACCCAGTACTTC
CSGTGAGAQETQYF
>TRBJ2-1|many|.|TRBV10-3
TGTGCCATCAGTGATAGTGTCAGGGACAATGAGCAGTTCTTC
CAISDSVRDNEQFF
>TRBJ1-5|few|.|TRBV6-2/TRBV6-3
TGTGCCAGCAGTTACTCGATAGGGGGTTTCGGCCCCAATCAGCCCCAGCATTTT
CASSYSIGGFGPNQPQHF
>TRBJ2-1|.|.|TRBV20-1
TGCAGTGCTAGAGACGCAGGGTCTGCCTACAGTGAGCAGTTCTTC
CSARDAGSAYSEQFF
>TRBJ1-5|few|.|TRBV4-1
TGCGCCAGCAGCCGAGCCCACACCGATCAGCCCCAGCATTTT
CASSRAHTDQPQHF
>TRBJ2-7|many|.|TRBV2
TGTGCCAGCAAGAGCAGATTCTACGAGCAGTACTTC
CASKSRFYEQYF
>TRBJ2-1|.|.|TRBV18
TGTGCCAGCTCAACGACGCTGGTCCACAATGAGCAGTTCTTC
CASSTTLVHNEQFF
>TRBJ1-3|few|.|TRBV12-3/TRBV12-4
TGTGCCAGCAGTTTTGTAGGGGGAAGCTCTGGAAACACCATATATTTT
CASSFVGGSSGNTIYF
>TRBJ1-4|few|TRBD1|TRBV5-1
TGCGCCAGCAGCTCCAACGGGGGGACAGTACCGAATGAAAAACTGTTTTTT
CASSSNGGTVPNEKLFF